This T cell receptor (beta chain) came from a study of immune cell composition in non-small cell lung cancer. Study context: Histologic subtype was mainly adenocarcinoma or squamous cell carcinoma.

This CDR3 comprises 13 residues. Germline CDR1 is MNHNS and CDR2 is SASEGT. V was cut by 4 bases and J by 7 bases, with 11 bases left in between. General study points: Around four fifths of squamous and roughly 32% of adenocarcinoma cases had tumour-associated clones >0.5%. Tumour TCR-beta clonality showed no significant link to smoking pack-years.

The table came from immunoSEQ multiplex PCR; TCRdb's copy has only in-frame clones and leaves some out. The data contain 4,000 to 5,500 clones, roughly 70% of them singletons. The table lists this clone with a count of one. Its antigen is still unknown. The TCR sequence derives from a human donor with non-small cell lung cancer. The genes are TRBV6-1 and TRBJ2-1; tentatively, D is TRBD2 (6 bases). Material for sequencing was lung tumor tissue. The CDR3: CASSARGGNEQFF. CDR3 in DNA: TGTGCCAGCAGTGCCCGTGGGGGGAATGAGCAGTTCTTC.